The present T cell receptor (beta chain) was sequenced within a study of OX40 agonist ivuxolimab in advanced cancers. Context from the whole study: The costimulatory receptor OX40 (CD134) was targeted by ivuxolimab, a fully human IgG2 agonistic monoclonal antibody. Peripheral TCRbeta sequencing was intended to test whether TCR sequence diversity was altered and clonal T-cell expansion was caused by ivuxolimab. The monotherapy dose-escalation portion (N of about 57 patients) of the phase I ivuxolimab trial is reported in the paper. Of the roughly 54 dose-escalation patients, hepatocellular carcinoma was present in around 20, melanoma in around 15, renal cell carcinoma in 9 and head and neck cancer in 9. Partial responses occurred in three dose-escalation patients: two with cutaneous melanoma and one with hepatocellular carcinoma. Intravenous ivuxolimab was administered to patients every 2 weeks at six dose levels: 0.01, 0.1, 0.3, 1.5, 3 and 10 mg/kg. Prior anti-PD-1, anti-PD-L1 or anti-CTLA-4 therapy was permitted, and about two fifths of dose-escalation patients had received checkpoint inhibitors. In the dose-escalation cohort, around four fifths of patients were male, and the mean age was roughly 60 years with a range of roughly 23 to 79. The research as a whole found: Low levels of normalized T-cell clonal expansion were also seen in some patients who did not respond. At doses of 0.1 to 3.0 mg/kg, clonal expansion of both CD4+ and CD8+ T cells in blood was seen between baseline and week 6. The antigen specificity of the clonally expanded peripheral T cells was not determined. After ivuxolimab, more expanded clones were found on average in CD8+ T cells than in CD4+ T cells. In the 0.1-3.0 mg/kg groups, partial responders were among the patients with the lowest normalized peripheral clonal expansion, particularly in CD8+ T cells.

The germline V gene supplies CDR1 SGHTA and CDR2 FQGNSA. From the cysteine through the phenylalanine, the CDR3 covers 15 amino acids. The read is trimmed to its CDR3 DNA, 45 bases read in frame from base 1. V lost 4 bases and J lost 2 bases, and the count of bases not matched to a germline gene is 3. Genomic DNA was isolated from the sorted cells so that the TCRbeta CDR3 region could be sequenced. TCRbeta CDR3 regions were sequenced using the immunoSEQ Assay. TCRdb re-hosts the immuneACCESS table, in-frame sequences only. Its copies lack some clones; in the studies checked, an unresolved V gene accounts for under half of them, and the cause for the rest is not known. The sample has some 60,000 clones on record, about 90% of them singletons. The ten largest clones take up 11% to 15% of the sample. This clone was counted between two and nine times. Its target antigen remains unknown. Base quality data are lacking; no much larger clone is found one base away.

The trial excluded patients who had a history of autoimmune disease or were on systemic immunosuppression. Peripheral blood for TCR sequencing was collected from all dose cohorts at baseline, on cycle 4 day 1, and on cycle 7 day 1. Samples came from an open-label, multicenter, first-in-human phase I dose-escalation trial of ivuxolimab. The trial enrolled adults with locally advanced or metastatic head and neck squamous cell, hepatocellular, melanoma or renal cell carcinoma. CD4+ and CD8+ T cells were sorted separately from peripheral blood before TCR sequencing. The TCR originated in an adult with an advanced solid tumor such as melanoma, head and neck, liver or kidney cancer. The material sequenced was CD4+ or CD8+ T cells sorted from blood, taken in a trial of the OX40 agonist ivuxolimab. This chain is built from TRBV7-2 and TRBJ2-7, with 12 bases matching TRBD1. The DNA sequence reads TGTGCCAGCAGCTGGGACAGGGGGCCTACCTACGAGCAGTACTTC. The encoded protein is CASSWDRGPTYEQYF. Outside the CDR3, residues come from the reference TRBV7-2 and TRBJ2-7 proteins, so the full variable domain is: GAGVSQSPSNKVTEKGKDVELRCDPISGHTALYWYRQSLGQGLEFLIYFQGNSAPDKSGLPSDRFSAERTGGSVSTLTIQRTQQEDSAVYLCASSWDRGPTYEQYFGPGTRLTVT.